Each of the 23 T cell receptor beta chains below was sequenced from the same sample in a study of shared clonotypes between healthy human individuals. Produced via immunoSEQ multiplex PCR; TCRdb's table is partial and in-frame only. The sample gives about 2.4 million clones, over 85% of which show up once; 0.36% is in the top ten. Sequenced material: naive CD4+ T cells from PBMCs. As to subset: CD45RA+ positively selected. The receptors come from a man aged 18 to 29 in good health. Some clones in this sample may be carry-over from other donors' samples.

V usage is TRBV13 and J usage is TRBJ2-1; no definite D call. The CDR3 has 14 residues. Trimming pared 6 bases from V and 2 bases from J, leaving 11 bases between. In germline, CDR1 is PRHDT, CDR2 FYEKMQ (reference sequence). This CDR3 is CASSESPTYNEQFF. In nucleotides, the CDR3 is TGTGCCAGCAGTGAGTCCCCTACCTACAATGAGCAGTTCTTC.

The CDR3 nucleotides read TGTGCCAGCAGCTTAGATCTGGGGGCCCAAAACACCATATATTTT. It codes for CASSLDLGAQNTIYF. This chain joins TRBV7-6 and TRBJ1-3; weak D call: TRBD1 (6 bases). CDR1 is SGHVS, CDR2 FNYEAQ, per germline. There are 15 residues in the CDR3. Trimming took 1 base from V and 6 from J, leaving 13 bases between them.

The chain joins TRBV28 to TRBJ1-2; D is unresolved. Trimming took 5 bases from V and 0 from J, leaving 19 bases between them. The CDR3 loop spans 17 amino acids. Germline loops: CDR1 MDHEN, CDR2 SYDVKM. The CDR3 DNA is TGTGCCAGCAGTCGCCCCGGACGGGCTGCCGCTAACTATGGCTACACCTTC. Translating it yields CASSRPGRAAANYGYTF.

The rearrangement joins TRBV4-2 to TRBJ1-2; D call uncertain. The length of the CDR3 is 18 residues. CDR1 and CDR2 (germline): LGHNA, YNFKEQ. Trimming pared 0 bases from V and 8 bases from J, leaving 25 bases between. The CDR3 DNA follows: TGTGCCAGCAGCCAAGACCCCCCCGGCGGACCACTCTCCGGGGGCTACACCTTC. Protein product: CASSQDPPGGPLSGGYTF.

V is TRBV28 and J is TRBJ2-5, with TRBD2 identical over 14 bases. Losses at the gene ends were 3 bases for V and 4 bases for J; bases not matched to a gene: 13. This CDR3 spans 19 amino acids. CDR1 is MDHEN and CDR2 is SYDVKM in the germline V gene. CDR3 DNA sequence: TGTGCCAGCAGTTTGGTTCTGGGACTAGCGGGAGAGGGAGTAGAGACCCAGTACTTC. Amino acid sequence: CASSLVLGLAGEGVETQYF.

J is TRBJ1-4 and V is TRBV18, with unresolved D. The V end lost 6 bases, the J end lost 0 bases, and 14 bases lay between the germline ends. Germline lookup yields CDR1 KGHSH and CDR2 LQKENI. The CDR3 sequence is 16 residues long. The CDR3 loop is CASSVDTVATNEKLFF. CDR3 in DNA: TGTGCCAGCTCCGTCGATACGGTGGCAACTAATGAAAAACTGTTTTTT.

The V gene is TRBV4-2, the J gene TRBJ1-3, with D hard to call. The germline V and J ends were trimmed by 0 bases and 5 bases, with 11 bases remaining between them. There are 15 residues in the CDR3. CDR1 and CDR2 from the germline V gene are LGHNA and YNFKEQ. The CDR3 coding sequence is TGTGCCAGCAGCCAAGATCTGGTTGGGAGAAACACCATATATTTT. Protein sequence: CASSQDLVGRNTIYF.

The chain joins TRBV19 to TRBJ2-1; TRBD2 matches 9 bases. V lost 7 bases to trimming and J lost 4 bases; unmatched junction nucleotides: 8. The germline CDR1 and CDR2 sequences are LNHDA and SQIVND (reference sequence). This CDR3 is built from 15 residues. CDR3 nucleotide sequence: TGTGCCAGTACCCCACTAGCGGGCTCATACAATGAGCAGTTCTTC. Protein: CASTPLAGSYNEQFF.

V is TRBV7-2 and J is TRBJ1-2; D is undetermined. The CDR3 sequence is 16 residues long. Looked up from germline, CDR1 is SGHTA and CDR2 is FQGNSA. V dropped 4 bases and J dropped 0 bases, with 15 bases sitting between them. CDR3 bases: TGTGCCAGCAGCTCCGGGCCGGCCACCGCTAACTATGGCTACACCTTC. Its translation is CASSSGPATANYGYTF.

The rearrangement joins TRBV6-1 to TRBJ1-2; 7 bases match TRBD1. The CDR3 totals 15 residues. With 7 bases clipped from V and 8 bases from J, the junction kept 16 bases outside the gene matches. The V gene's germline CDR1 is MNHNS and CDR2 SASEGT. Written as DNA, the CDR3 is TGTGCCAGCACCGACTCAGGGACAGCAATGCGGGGCTACACCTTC. Residues: CASTDSGTAMRGYTF.

In regard to this clone: The sample carries other DNA sequences with the same CDR3. The V gene is TRBV5-1, the J gene TRBJ2-1; 7 bases line up with TRBD2. Trimming at V came to 0 bases and at J to 4 bases, leaving 7 bases not matched to a gene. CDR3 length: 16 amino acids. Germline V CDR1 and CDR2: SGHRS, YFSETQ. The CDR3 loop reads CASSLDASGTYNEQFF. CDR3 in DNA: TGCGCCAGCAGCTTGGATGCCAGCGGGACTTACAATGAGCAGTTCTTC.

The chain combines TRBV28 with TRBJ2-1; tentatively, D is TRBD1 or TRBD2 (5 bases each). V lost 2 bases and J 15 bases, leaving 14 bases between the germline ends. The CDR3 has 12 amino acids. Germline V gene data show CDR1 as MDHEN and CDR2 as SYDVKM. The CDR3 nucleotides read TGTGCCAGCAGTTTACCGGGACCTGCGCCGTTCTTC. It encodes CASSLPGPAPFF.

CDR3 amino acids: CASIAGYGTGQETQYF. The CDR3 DNA is TGTGCCAGCATCGCAGGTTATGGGACAGGGCAAGAGACCCAGTACTTC. This chain joins TRBV28 and TRBJ2-5, with 9 bases fitting TRBD1. J was trimmed by 2 bases and V by 7 bases; bases with no gene match: 11. Looked up from germline, CDR1 is MDHEN and CDR2 is SYDVKM. CDR3 size: 16 residues.

V gene TRBV10-3 combines with J gene TRBJ2-7; either TRBD1 or TRBD2 may supply D (5 bases each). This CDR3 contains 14 residues. Germline V CDR1 and CDR2: ENHRY, SYGVKD. Trimming took off 2 bases at V and 8 bases at J, with 16 bases between the two ends. The CDR3 region has the DNA TGTGCCATCAGTGAGCTCGGGGTGAGGGGCAAGCAGTACTTC. It translates to CAISELGVRGKQYF.

This clone showed up just once. This rearrangement joins TRBV14 to TRBJ2-7, with TRBD1 identical over 9 bases. The trim removed 1 base at V and 7 bases at J, leaving 8 bases unmatched. The CDR3 totals 15 residues. In germline, CDR1 is SGHDN, CDR2 FVKESK. CDR3 amino acids: CASSQVGTGPWEQYF. In nucleotides, the CDR3 is TGTGCCAGCAGCCAAGTGGGGACAGGGCCATGGGAGCAGTACTTC.

As to this clone: This same CDR3 is encoded by further DNA sequences in the sample. V and J are TRBV9 and TRBJ2-1, with D unclear. The CDR3 extends over 15 amino acids. Per germline, CDR1 SGDLS and CDR2 YYNGEE. Between the trimmed V and J ends, which lost 0 bases and 0 bases, there was a span of 7 bases. The CDR3 DNA sequence: TGTGCCAGCAGCGTAGGAATGGGCTCCTACAATGAGCAGTTCTTC. Its protein product is CASSVGMGSYNEQFF.

In DNA form, the CDR3 reads TGTGCCAGCAGCTTATCCCGAGACCGAGCCTACGAGCAGTACTTC. Residues: CASSLSRDRAYEQYF. The chain couples TRBV7-8 to TRBJ2-7; D is unresolved. The V gene lost 2 bases and the J gene lost 2 bases, with 13 bases spanning the gap. Germline CDR1 reads SGHVS; CDR2 reads FQNEAQ. The CDR3 extends over 15 amino acids.

A single count supports this clone. The gene calls are TRBV27 and TRBJ1-4; a possible D gene is TRBD1 (5 bases). Deletions cut 5 bases from V and 7 bases from J, with 14 bases between. The V gene's germline CDR1 is MNHEY and CDR2 SMNVEV (reference sequence). This CDR3 is built from 14 residues. CDR3 sequence: CASSTGGRGEKLFF. The CDR3 DNA reads as TGTGCCAGCAGTACCGGGGGGAGGGGTGAAAAACTGTTTTTT.

This chain links TRBV5-1 with TRBJ2-5; D may be TRBD2 (5 bases). The J call may be wrong; the DNA end is better matched by TRBJ2-7. The V gene's germline CDR1 is SGHRS and CDR2 YFSETQ. The CDR3 sequence is 14 residues long. CDR3 amino acids: CASSLAGEKGEQYF. As DNA, the CDR3 is TGCGCCAGCAGCTTGGCCGGGGAGAAGGGCGAGCAGTACTTC.

The chain employs TRBV5-1 and TRBJ2-3, with D perhaps matching TRBD1 (6 bases). The CDR3 length is 15 residues. The germline CDR1 and CDR2 sequences are SGHRS and YFSETQ. V was shortened by 4 bases and J by 1 base, with 13 bases between the two germline ends. The CDR3 loop is CASSAIGTRTDTQYF. The CDR3 nucleotides read TGCGCCAGCAGCGCCATAGGGACACGCACAGATACGCAGTATTTT.

The rearrangement joins TRBV5-6 to TRBJ1-2; a weak D match, TRBD1 (5 bases). The ends were cut back, 5 bases at V and 8 bases at J, with 16 bases in the middle. This CDR3 region has 13 residues. Germline V gene sequence: CDR1 SGHDT, CDR2 YYEEEE. The CDR3 loop reads CASRGAIFGGYTF. DNA for the CDR3: TGTGCCAGCAGAGGGGCGATTTTTGGCGGCTACACCTTC.

This chain connects TRBV5-1 to TRBJ2-2, with D perhaps TRBD2 (6 bases). The germline V and J ends were trimmed by 2 bases and 4 bases, with 18 bases remaining between them. The CDR3 spans 17 residues. The germline gives CDR1 SGHRS, CDR2 YFSETQ. The CDR3 here is CASSFSIFTGATGELFF. The CDR3 nucleotides are TGCGCCAGCAGCTTTAGTATCTTTACGGGAGCCACCGGGGAGCTGTTTTTT.

The gene calls are TRBV4-2 and TRBJ2-1; 9 nucleotides line up with TRBD1. CDR1 LGHNA and CDR2 YNFKEQ come from the germline V gene. The trim removed 7 bases at V and 6 bases at J, leaving 7 bases unmatched. The CDR3 has 14 residues. This CDR3 is CASNPGQGFNEQFF. CDR3 bases: TGTGCCAGCAATCCGGGACAGGGTTTCAATGAGCAGTTCTTC.